This record covers a single T cell receptor (beta chain). The sample comes from a study of radiotherapy plus CTLA-4 blockade in lung cancer. Across the study: Disease control was seen in 31% of patients, objective responses in 18%.

Some clones are missing from TCRdb's copy, which holds only in-frame ones; the method was immunoSEQ multiplex PCR. The repertoire holds about 80,000 clones, with around 84% as singletons. Those patients who had chemo-refractory metastatic non-small-cell lung cancer were given focal radiation along with CTLA-4 blockade through ipilimumab. Germline V lookup: CDR1 MRHNA, CDR2 SNTAGT. This CDR3 is built from 14 residues. The V and J ends lost 6 bases and 1 base, in that order; junction bases with no gene match: 2. This sample comprised peripheral blood, obtained from a patient treated with radiotherapy plus ipilimumab. This clonotype was sampled from a human donor with non-small cell lung cancer who had stable disease on radiotherapy plus ipilimumab. The rearrangement joins TRBV6-4 to TRBJ2-3; 9 bases match TRBD1. CDR3 in amino acids: CASSRTGGTDTQYF. The CDR3 DNA is TGTGCCAGCAGCAGGACAGGGGGCACAGATACGCAGTATTTT.